The 13 T cell receptor beta chains reported below all come from one sample, sequenced in a study of graft-versus-host responses after intestinal transplantation. The antigens for these receptors are not known. Method: immunoSEQ multiplex PCR; TCRdb's copy keeps in-frame clones and lacks some. Of about 66,000 clones listed, 90% were seen once; the top ten hold approximately 1.3%. This specimen was unstimulated CD8+ T cells sorted from spleen or lymph node cells, taken before intestinal transplant. The origin of the receptors is a human donor who received an intestinal transplant.

The CDR3 sequence is CASLGWDREYGYTF. The CDR3 DNA is TGTGCCAGCCTCGGCTGGGACAGGGAATATGGCTACACCTTC. V is TRBV6-1 and J is TRBJ1-2; TRBD1 matches at 9 bases. In germline, CDR1 is MNHNS, CDR2 SASEGT. The CDR3 sequence is 14 residues long. V was clipped by 8 bases and J by 5 bases; unmatched bases: 9.

This clone showed up just a few times. The gene calls are TRBV7-2 and TRBJ2-7, with 12 bases lining up with TRBD1. V gave up 5 bases and J gave up 4 bases; unmatched junction bases: 6. CDR1 and CDR2 (germline): SGHTA, FQGNSA. The CDR3 is made up of 15 amino acids. The CDR3 nucleotides are TGTGCCAGCAGCACCGGGACAGGGGGCCGGTACGAGCAGTACTTC. As protein: CASSTGTGGRYEQYF.

This sequence joins TRBV11-2 and TRBJ2-1; 7 positions match TRBD1. Germline V CDR1 and CDR2: SGHAT, FQNNGV. The CDR3 consists of 16 residues. Trimming cost V 5 bases and J 5 bases; bases outside gene matches: 12. CDR3 amino acids: CASSPTLGGLNNEQFF. The CDR3 nucleotides read TGTGCCAGCAGCCCCACGTTAGGGGGCCTAAACAATGAGCAGTTCTTC.

The table lists this clone with a few counts. The V call is TRBV6-1, the J call TRBJ1-2; possibly TRBD1 for D (6 bases). CDR3 length equals 15 residues. V was cut by 4 bases and J by 3 bases, with 15 bases left in between. From germline, CDR1 is MNHNS and CDR2 SASEGT. CDR3 in DNA: TGTGCCAGCAGTGTCCGGGACATCCGCTACTATGGCTACACCTTC. This gives the protein CASSVRDIRYYGYTF.

This chain links TRBV25-1 with TRBJ1-1; no reliable D call. CDR1 is MGHDK, CDR2 SYGVNS, per germline. V dropped 4 bases and J dropped 8 bases, with 14 bases sitting between them. CDR3 length: 13 residues. This chain's CDR3 is CASSGPGVREAFF. CDR3 nucleotide sequence: TGTGCCAGCAGTGGCCCCGGTGTCCGCGAAGCTTTCTTT.

V usage is TRBV5-4 and J usage is TRBJ1-1; D might be TRBD1 (6 bases). Germline CDR1 reads SGHNT; CDR2 reads YYREEE (reference sequence). The CDR3 runs to 11 residues. Trimming took 7 bases from V and 4 from J, leaving 8 bases between them. CDR3 bases: TGTGCCAGCCAGGGGAGCACTGAAGCTTTCTTT. Translating gives CASQGSTEAFF.

The gene calls are TRBV19 and TRBJ2-7; D call uncertain. V gave up 3 bases and J gave up 6 bases, with 12 bases separating them. Germline V gives CDR1 LNHDA, CDR2 SQIVND (reference sequence). This CDR3 has 13 amino acids. CDR3 nucleotide sequence: TGTGCCAGTAGTATCGGGTCGGAACTCGAGCAGTACTTC. This gives the protein CASSIGSELEQYF.

To note about this clone: At one end, the junction sequence differs from germline, possibly due to a read error. This chain uses TRBV11-1 with TRBJ2-1; 11 bases agree with TRBD2. The CDR3 loop spans 12 amino acids. Germline values: CDR1 SGHAT, CDR2 FQDESV (reference sequence). As DNA, the CDR3 is TGTGCCAGCAGCCTTAGCGGGGGGGCCCCCCTCTTC. Amino acids: CASSLSGGAPLF. Together with reference TRBV11-1 and TRBJ2-1, the CDR3 gives the full variable domain: EAEVAQSPRYKITEKSQAVAFWCDPISGHATLYWYRQILGQGPELLVQFQDESVVDDSQLPKDRFSAERLKGVDSTLKIQPAELGDSAMYLCASSLSGGAPLFGPGTRLTVL.

The chain has TRBV9 and TRBJ2-5; D possibly corresponds to TRBD2 (6 bases). The CDR3 contains 14 residues. Germline CDR1 reads SGDLS; CDR2 reads YYNGEE. The V end lost 2 bases, the J end lost 4 bases, and 12 bases lay between the germline ends. The CDR3 region is CASSVSSGVETQYF. DNA for the CDR3: TGTGCCAGCAGCGTTTCTTCGGGGGTAGAGACCCAGTACTTC.

Notes on this clone: The junction does not match germline at one end; this may be a read error. CDR3 region: CATPGQPYSYTF. For the CDR3, the DNA is TGTGCCACCCCGGGACAGCCCTATAGCTACACCTTC. The rearrangement uses TRBV2 and TRBJ1-2, with TRBD1 matching over 7 bases. This CDR3 is 12 amino acids long. Germline V gene sequence: CDR1 SNHLY, CDR2 FYNNEI.

The V call is TRBV11-2, the J call TRBJ2-1, with 11 bases aligning to TRBD2. From germline, CDR1 is SGHAT and CDR2 FQNNGV. Trimming at V came to 7 bases and at J to 6 bases, leaving 5 bases not matched to a gene. The CDR3 length is 14 residues. The CDR3 sequence is CASKIAGGLNEQFF. DNA of the CDR3: TGTGCCAGCAAAATAGCGGGGGGGCTCAATGAGCAGTTCTTC.

The chain joins TRBV6-6 to TRBJ2-1; TRBD1 might be the D (6 bases). The CDR3 runs 14 residues. Deletions cut 2 bases from V and 9 bases from J, with 14 bases between. Germline CDR1 and CDR2: MNHNY and SVGAGI (reference sequence). This CDR3 reads CASSYTTQGAEQFF. The CDR3 nucleotides read TGTGCCAGCAGTTACACCACACAGGGCGCTGAGCAGTTCTTC.

This clone was recorded once. The V call is TRBV6-1, the J call TRBJ1-5; 9 nucleotides match TRBD1. There are 15 residues in the CDR3. V lost 2 bases to trimming and J lost 6 bases; unmatched junction nucleotides: 5. Germline V gives CDR1 MNHNS, CDR2 SASEGT. CDR3 sequence: CASSESLTGGQPQHF. DNA of the CDR3: TGTGCCAGCAGTGAATCCTTGACAGGGGGTCAGCCCCAGCATTTT.